This TCR beta chain originates from a study of shared clonotypes between healthy human individuals. Cells designated naive CD8 were CD45RO-negative and were positively selected for CCR7, with terminally differentiated effector memory CD45RA+ cells excluded. With respect to this clone: Other DNA sequences in this specimen translate into the identical CDR3.

The germline V gene has CDR1 MNHEY and CDR2 SVGAGI. V shed 0 bases and J shed 0 bases, with 6 bases lying between them. The CDR3 runs 15 residues. Produced via immunoSEQ multiplex PCR; TCRdb's table is partial and in-frame only. The sample gives about 1,800,000 clones, about 95% of which show up once; under 1.5% is in the top ten. The sequence was collected from a man aged 18 to 30 in good health. Material for sequencing was naive CD8+ T cells sorted from blood. The V and J genes are TRBV6-5 and TRBJ2-1; tentatively, D is TRBD2 (5 bases). The DNA for the CDR3 is TGTGCCAGCAGTTACTCAGGGAGCTCCTACAATGAGCAGTTCTTC. Its translation is CASSYSGSSYNEQFF.